This is a list of T cell receptor beta chains from one sample in a study of OX40 agonist ivuxolimab in advanced cancers. Assay: immunoSEQ multiplex PCR; the TCRdb copy retains only in-frame clones and omits some. The data contain 70,000 or so clones, 80% to 90% of them singletons. Specimen: CD4+ or CD8+ T cells sorted from blood, collected in a trial of the OX40 agonist ivuxolimab. These receptors all come from an adult with an advanced solid tumor such as melanoma, head and neck, liver or kidney cancer. CDR3s include the opening cysteine and the closing phenylalanine or tryptophan. A D gene is named only where the DNA matches it firmly.

d_call,j_call,v_call,cdr3_aa
-,TRBJ2-3,TRBV5-1,CASSWDLDTQYF
-,TRBJ2-1,TRBV7-9,CASSSDGEVDNEQFF
TRBD1,TRBJ2-1,TRBV27,CASSHDRGEQFF
TRBD2,TRBJ2-1,TRBV28,CASSWGGSWEQFF
-,TRBJ2-5,TRBV11-2,CASSLWIANQETQYF
-,TRBJ2-3,TRBV15,CATSTRLGGEDTQYF
-,TRBJ2-5,TRBV5-1,CASSLVSGKQETQYF
-,TRBJ2-1,TRBV27,CASSSRDQEQFF
TRBD1,TRBJ1-5,TRBV27,CASSPTGTGGYQHF
TRBD1,TRBJ2-5,TRBV7-9,CASSSPRGQGRVETQYF
-,TRBJ2-1,TRBV19,CASSIGGKSYNEQFF
TRBD2,TRBJ2-7,TRBV28,CASTQPLAGGSIYEQYF
-,TRBJ2-7,TRBV19,CASSPEGGGLFSYEQYF
-,TRBJ1-5,TRBV19,CASTMTPYSNQPQHF
-,TRBJ1-1,TRBV5-6,CASSLGPMSTEAFF
-,TRBJ2-1,TRBV4-3,CASSQDFRNSYNEQFF
TRBD2,TRBJ2-5,TRBV7-3,CASSLFSGAWETQYF
-,TRBJ2-2,TRBV7-3,CASSLAGELFF
-,TRBJ2-2,TRBV11-3,CASTIRGTGELFF
-,TRBJ1-1,TRBV7-6,CASSLGGTRSEAFF
-,TRBJ1-2,TRBV9,CASSVQAGLLNYGYTF
-,TRBJ2-7,TRBV14,CASSLVFGRGEQYF
-,TRBJ1-6,TRBV5-5,CASSLTLGAPLHF
-,TRBJ2-7,TRBV4-3,CASSDSSYEQYF
-,TRBJ2-5,TRBV4-1,CASSQDSRDEETQYF
TRBD2,TRBJ2-1,TRBV11-2,CASSSYPVRSGDSYNEQFF
TRBD1,TRBJ1-1,TRBV5-4,CASSGGTGRKAEAFF
TRBD1,TRBJ2-1,TRBV7-9,CAGRQGGDEQFF
-,TRBJ1-1,TRBV7-3,CASSLGSGAMNTEAFF
-,TRBJ2-1,TRBV9,CASSVDTGHNEQFF
-,TRBJ1-2,TRBV27,CASSFGRNYGYTF
-,TRBJ1-1,TRBV13,CASRPSGNRGTEAFF
-,TRBJ1-2,TRBV7-2,CASSLGWPGQRYGYTF
-,TRBJ2-7,TRBV28,CASSYGATYEQYF
-,TRBJ1-2,TRBV27,CASSPLGGLYGYTF
-,TRBJ1-2,TRBV2,CASSPGTSLNYGYTF
-,TRBJ2-1,TRBV19,CASNHYNEQFF
-,TRBJ2-7,TRBV6-5,CASSYGPGDYEQYF
TRBD1,TRBJ2-3,TRBV6-6,CASSSGQGADTQYF
-,TRBJ1-6,TRBV27,CASSFGVNSPLHF
-,TRBJ2-3,TRBV5-5,CASSSGTSTDTQYF
TRBD1,TRBJ1-5,TRBV7-8,CASSWHPGQGATFDQPQHF
-,TRBJ1-5,TRBV10-3,CAISESGGPRQPQHF
-,-,TRBV7-9,CASSFHEGGLYEQYF
TRBD2,TRBJ2-1,TRBV7-2,CASSSRGSGSNEQFF
-,TRBJ2-7,TRBV9,CASNAGQSQYEQYF
-,TRBJ2-5,TRBV5-4,CASSMRGIETQYF
TRBD1,TRBJ2-5,TRBV9,CASSLGTEQETQYF
-,TRBJ1-2,TRBV15,CATSSPRGRNGYTF
-,TRBJ2-1,TRBV28,CASSSKSGDNEQFF
TRBD2,TRBJ2-1,TRBV9,CASSRGGLAGGQAYNEQFF
TRBD2,TRBJ2-1,TRBV6-5,CASSYGLAGAEQFF
-,TRBJ2-1,TRBV2,CASSGLPDEQFF
TRBD1,TRBJ1-5,TRBV2,CASSDSLTGTGGKDQPQHF
-,TRBJ2-7,TRBV28,CASSLRVAAYEQYF
-,TRBJ2-7,TRBV7-2,CASSFDSYEQYF
-,TRBJ2-7,TRBV5-8,CASSSRGWSGLFSYEQYF
-,TRBJ1-4,TRBV6-1,CASRRGGGGEKLFF
-,TRBJ2-3,TRBV19,CASSFTGDTQYF